This T cell receptor (beta chain) appears in the sequencing data of a study of OX40 agonist ivuxolimab in advanced cancers. As for the study in general: Clinicians treated patients with ivuxolimab, an agonistic anti-OX40 (CD134) antibody. A partial response was reached by three patients: one with hepatocellular carcinoma and two with cutaneous melanoma.

Blood samples were obtained at baseline, cycle 4 day 1, and cycle 7 day 1. Assay used: immunoSEQ multiplex PCR; TCRdb lists only in-frame clones, some missing. The repertoire has 70,000 to 80,000 clones, about 90% of them found once; the top ten carry over 0.35%. Germline V gives CDR1 SQVTM, CDR2 ANQGSEA. This CDR3 spans 15 amino acids. Unmatched junction bases numbered 7, after V lost 5 bases and J lost 1 base. The sample consisted of CD4+ or CD8+ T cells sorted from blood, taken in a trial of the OX40 agonist ivuxolimab. The receptor was derived from an adult with an advanced solid tumor such as melanoma, head and neck, liver or kidney cancer. This chain uses TRBV29-1 with TRBJ1-1, with 10 bases identical to TRBD1. The CDR3 here is CSVSPTGGQNTEAFF. The CDR3 nucleotides read TGCAGCGTTTCCCCGACAGGGGGCCAGAACACTGAAGCTTTCTTT.